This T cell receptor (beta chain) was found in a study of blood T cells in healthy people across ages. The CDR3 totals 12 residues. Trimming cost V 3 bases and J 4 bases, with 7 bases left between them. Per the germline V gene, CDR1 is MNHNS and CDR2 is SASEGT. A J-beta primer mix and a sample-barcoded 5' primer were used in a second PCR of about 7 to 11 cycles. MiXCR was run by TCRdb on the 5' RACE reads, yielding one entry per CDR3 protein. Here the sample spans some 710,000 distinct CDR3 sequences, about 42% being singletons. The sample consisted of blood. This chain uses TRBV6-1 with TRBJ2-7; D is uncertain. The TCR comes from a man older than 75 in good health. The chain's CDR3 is CASSDSRYEQYF. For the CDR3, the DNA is TGTGCCAGCAGTGACTCAAGGTACGAGCAGTACTTC.